The source of this T cell receptor (beta chain) is a study of cytomegalovirus exposure and HLA in healthy donors. The CDR3 spans 16 residues. Trimming cost V 0 bases and J 6 bases, with 17 bases left between them. Germline loops: CDR1 SEHNR, CDR2 FQNEAQ (reference sequence). TCRdb's table, derived via immunoSEQ multiplex PCR, lists solely in-frame clones and lacks some. The table records 90,000 or so clones, less than 85% of them present only once. General study findings and limits: In vitro confirmation showed a few CMV-associated chains to be CMV antigen specific.

In the case of this clone: The antigen remains unidentified.

The receptor was isolated from a man younger than 30 in good health and CMV-seropositive. Material for sequencing was PBMCs. The chain is built from TRBV7-9 and TRBJ1-1; possibly TRBD1 for D (5 bases). CDR3 bases: TGTGCCAGCAGCTTAGCCGTATCGGGGGGGAGGGCTGAAGCTTTCTTT. Its protein is CASSLAVSGGRAEAFF.